The 14 T cell receptor beta chains given below trace back to one sample, sequenced in a study of blood T cell repertoires in COVID-19. Assay used: immunoSEQ multiplex PCR; TCRdb lists only in-frame clones, some missing. Among nearly 200,000 clones listed, less than 90% were seen once. The sequenced sample was peripheral blood. The source is a woman between 70 and 85 years old with acute or convalescent COVID-19.

This rearrangement joins TRBV18 to TRBJ1-4; D ambiguous. The V end was cut by 6 bases, the J end by 0 bases, with 14 bases between. Germline V gives CDR1 KGHSH, CDR2 LQKENI. The CDR3 totals 16 residues. The DNA of the CDR3 is TGTGCCAGCTCTACTACCTTAGTTGCAACTAATGAAAAACTGTTTTTT. Protein: CASSTTLVATNEKLFF.

This sequence joins TRBV5-4 and TRBJ2-5; TRBD1 aligns across 8 bases. V lost 3 bases to trimming and J lost 6 bases; unmatched junction nucleotides: 16. The CDR3 is 17 residues long. CDR1 is SGHNT, CDR2 YYREEE, per germline (reference sequence). In nucleotides, the CDR3 is TGTGCCAGCAGCTCTAGCCGGGGGCAGGGGGCAGGAAAGACCCAGTACTTC. This codes for CASSSSRGQGAGKTQYF. The full variable domain, its missing parts supplied by reference TRBV5-4 and TRBJ2-5, is ETGVTQSPTHLIKTRGQQVTLRCSSQSGHNTVSWYQQALGQGPQFIFQYYREEENGRGNFPPRFSGLQFPNYSSELNVNALELDDSALYLCASSSSRGQGAGKTQYFGPGTRLLVL.

V gene TRBV6-6 combines with J gene TRBJ2-3; perhaps TRBD1 as D (5 bases). The CDR3 has 15 residues. In germline, CDR1 is MNHNY, CDR2 SVGAGI (reference sequence). V lost 5 bases, J lost 4 bases, and 16 bases lay in between. This CDR3 reads CASSTPWGRADTQYF. The CDR3 region has the DNA TGTGCCAGCAGTACCCCGTGGGGCCGGGCAGATACGCAGTATTTT.

The rearrangement joins TRBV6-6 to TRBJ2-7; weak D call: TRBD2 (6 bases). The length of the CDR3 is 16 residues. Per the germline V gene, CDR1 is MNHNY and CDR2 is SVGAGI (reference sequence). Trimming cost V 0 bases and J 2 bases, with 14 bases left between them. The CDR3 region has the DNA TGTGCCAGCAGTTACTCGATCTTAGCGGTTCCCTACGAGCAGTACTTC. Protein: CASSYSILAVPYEQYF.

This clone has a single count. The chain has TRBV6-1 and TRBJ1-5, with a possible D match to TRBD1 (6 bases). Germline V gene data show CDR1 as MNHNS and CDR2 as SASEGT. Trimming pared 5 bases from V and 6 bases from J, leaving 11 bases between. The CDR3 sequence is 13 residues long. The CDR3 region has the DNA TGTGCCAGCAGTACAGGGTCTCGTCAGCCCCAGCATTTT. This gives the protein CASSTGSRQPQHF.

This sequence joins TRBV21-1 and TRBJ1-2; the table's TRBD1 call for D was not verified on the DNA. TRBV21-1 is a pseudogene locus. The CDR3 length is 13 residues. CDR3 protein: CASSNHRGYGYTF. The DNA for the CDR3 is TGTGCCAGCAGCAACCACAGGGGTTACGGCTACACCTTC.

V is TRBV21-1 and J is TRBJ1-1. TRBV21-1 is deemed a pseudogene. This CDR3 contains 13 residues. CDR3 coding DNA: TGTGCCAGCACCGGATCCGGCGGCCTTGAAGCTTTCTTT. Protein product: CASTGSGGLEAFF.

The V gene is TRBV4-2, the J gene TRBJ1-1, with unresolved D. CDR1 is LGHNA, CDR2 YNFKEQ, per germline. The ends were cut back, 5 bases at V and 11 bases at J, with 12 bases in the middle. The CDR3 is 11 residues long. Here the CDR3 DNA reads TGTGCCAGCAGCTATTCAGGTGGGGCTTTCTTT. This sequence encodes CASSYSGGAFF.

Points on this clone: Other nucleotide sequences from this sample produce the same CDR3. The chain is built from TRBV12-3 or TRBV12-4 and TRBJ1-5; D is uncertain. Trimming removed 1 base at V and 6 bases at J, with 7 bases between. The CDR3 is made up of 13 amino acids. The CDR3 bases are TGTGCCAGCAGTTTAGACGGTGGTCAGCCCCAGCATTTT. Its translation: CASSLDGGQPQHF.

This chain links TRBV9 with TRBJ1-2; tentative D call: TRBD1 (6 bases). Germline-derived CDR1 and CDR2 are SGDLS and YYNGEE. V gave up 2 bases and J gave up 7 bases, with 21 bases separating them. This CDR3 is 16 amino acids long. The CDR3 sequence: CASSVSRDTNYVGYTF. The CDR3 nucleotides are TGTGCCAGCAGCGTTTCCCGGGACACTAACTATGTTGGCTACACCTTC.

The CDR3 sequence: CASSFLGGGQRAFF. CDR3 nucleotide sequence: TGTGCCAGCAGTTTTTTGGGGGGGGGACAACGGGCTTTCTTT. This chain links TRBV28 with TRBJ1-1; D perhaps matches TRBD1 (6 bases). Trimming left V 3 bases short and J 11 bases short, with 19 bases between. The CDR3 loop spans 14 amino acids. CDR1 is MDHEN and CDR2 is SYDVKM in the germline V gene.

Notes on this clone: One junction end disagrees with the germline gene, perhaps due to a read error. J is TRBJ2-1 and V is TRBV4-1; perhaps TRBD2 as D (6 bases). From germline, CDR1 is MGHRA and CDR2 YSYEKL. The CDR3 loop spans 20 amino acids. The CDR3 spells CASRQAQSRFGGTVDNEQFF. In DNA, the CDR3 is TGCGCCAGCAGGCAAGCCCAAAGTCGCTTTGGCGGGACTGTCGACAATGAGCAGTTCTTC.

The rearrangement uses TRBV5-1 and TRBJ2-2; D is perhaps TRBD1 (5 bases). The CDR3 sequence is 16 residues long. V dropped 0 bases and J dropped 4 bases, with 13 bases sitting between them. CDR1 and CDR2 (germline): SGHRS, YFSETQ. CDR3 in DNA: TGCGCCAGCAGCTTGGGCCTGGGGCAGAGCACCGGGGAGCTGTTTTTT. Its translation is CASSLGLGQSTGELFF.

J is TRBJ1-2 and V is TRBV19, with D hard to call. V was shortened by 6 bases and J by 0 bases, with 5 bases between the two germline ends. The CDR3 is 12 residues long. Germline-derived CDR1 and CDR2 are LNHDA and SQIVND (reference sequence). In DNA, the CDR3 is TGTGCCAGTAGCGGAGCTAACTATGGCTACACCTTC. As protein: CASSGANYGYTF.